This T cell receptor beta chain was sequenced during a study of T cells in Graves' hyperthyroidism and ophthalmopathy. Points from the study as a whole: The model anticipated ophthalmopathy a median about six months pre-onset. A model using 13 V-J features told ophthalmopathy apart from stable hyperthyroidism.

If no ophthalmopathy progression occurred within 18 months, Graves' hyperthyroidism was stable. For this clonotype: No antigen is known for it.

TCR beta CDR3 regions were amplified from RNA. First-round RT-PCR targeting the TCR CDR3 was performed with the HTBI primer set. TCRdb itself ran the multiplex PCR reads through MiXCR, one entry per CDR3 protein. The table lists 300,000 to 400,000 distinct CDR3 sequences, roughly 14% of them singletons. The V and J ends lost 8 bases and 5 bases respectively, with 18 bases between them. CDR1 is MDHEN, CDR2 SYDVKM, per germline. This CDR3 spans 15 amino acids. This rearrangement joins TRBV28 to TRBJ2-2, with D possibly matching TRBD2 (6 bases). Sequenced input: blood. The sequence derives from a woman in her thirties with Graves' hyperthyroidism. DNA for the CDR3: TGTGCCAGCGTGGCGGGATCGGGTCCGACCGGGGAGCTGTTTTTT. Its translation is CASVAGSGPTGELFF.